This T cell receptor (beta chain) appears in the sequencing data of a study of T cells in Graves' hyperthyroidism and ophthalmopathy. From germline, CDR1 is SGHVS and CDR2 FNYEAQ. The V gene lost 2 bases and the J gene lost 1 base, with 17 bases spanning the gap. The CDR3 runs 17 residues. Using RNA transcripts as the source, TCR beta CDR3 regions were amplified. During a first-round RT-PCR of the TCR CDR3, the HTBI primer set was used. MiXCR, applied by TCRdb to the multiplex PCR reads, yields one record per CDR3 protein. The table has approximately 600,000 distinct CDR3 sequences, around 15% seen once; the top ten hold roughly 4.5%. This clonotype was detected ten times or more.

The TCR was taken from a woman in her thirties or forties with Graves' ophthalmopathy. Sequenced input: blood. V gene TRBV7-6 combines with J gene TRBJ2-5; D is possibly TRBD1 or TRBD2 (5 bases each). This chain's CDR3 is CASSLRGTSLAQETQYF. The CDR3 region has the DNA TGTGCCAGCAGCTTACGGGGCACTTCCCTGGCCCAAGAGACCCAGTACTTC.